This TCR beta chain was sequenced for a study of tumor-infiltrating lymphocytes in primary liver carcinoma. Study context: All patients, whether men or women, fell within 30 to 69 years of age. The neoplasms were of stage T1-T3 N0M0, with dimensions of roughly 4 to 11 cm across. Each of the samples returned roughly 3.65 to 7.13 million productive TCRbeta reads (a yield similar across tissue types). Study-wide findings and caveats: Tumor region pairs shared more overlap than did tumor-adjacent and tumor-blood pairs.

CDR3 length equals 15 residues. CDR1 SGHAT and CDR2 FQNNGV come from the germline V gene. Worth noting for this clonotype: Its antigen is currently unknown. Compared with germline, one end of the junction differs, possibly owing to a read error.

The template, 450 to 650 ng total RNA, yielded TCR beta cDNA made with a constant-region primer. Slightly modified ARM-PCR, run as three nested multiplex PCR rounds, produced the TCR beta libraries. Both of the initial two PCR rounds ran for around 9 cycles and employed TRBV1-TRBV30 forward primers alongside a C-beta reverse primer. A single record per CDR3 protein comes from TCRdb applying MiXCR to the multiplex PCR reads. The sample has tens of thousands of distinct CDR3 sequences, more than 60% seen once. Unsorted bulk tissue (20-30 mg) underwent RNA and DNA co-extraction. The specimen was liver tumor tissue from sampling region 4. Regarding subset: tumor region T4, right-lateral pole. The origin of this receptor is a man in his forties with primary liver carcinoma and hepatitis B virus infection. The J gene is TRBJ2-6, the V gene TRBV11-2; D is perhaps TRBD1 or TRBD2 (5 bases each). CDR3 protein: CGTQRPRSGANALTF. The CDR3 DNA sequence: TGTGGCACCCAGCGGCCGCGCTCTGGGGCCAACGCCCTGACTTTC.